This TCR beta chain is drawn from a study of shared clonotypes between healthy human individuals. General study points: Memory subsets had estimated richness that was generally smaller than that of naive subsets. It was the few donors that limited the genetic and exposure-history diversity represented.

V shed 4 bases, J shed 2 bases, and the junction held 2 bases outside the gene matches. The CDR3 consists of 13 residues. Germline values: CDR1 LNHDA, CDR2 SQIVND (reference sequence). A remark on this clone: Antigen: not known. Additional DNA sequences in this sample encode the identical CDR3.

Authors' data handling: Filtering was not the same, since immunoSEQ gave junction-only sequences without quality scores. Clones were read by immunoSEQ multiplex PCR, and TCRdb kept only the in-frame ones, dropping some. V, J and clone size were drawn from that table, and D and trimming were deduced from the DNA. The sample yields roughly 2.4 million clones, more than 90% seen once. Sequencing was done on a sample of naive CD4+ T cells sorted from blood. The subset was: CD45RA+ positively selected. This sequence joins TRBV19 and TRBJ2-7; TRBD1 aligns across 7 bases. This receptor was taken from a man aged 18-30 years in good health. CDR3 protein: CASSRDRAYEQYF. The CDR3 region has the DNA TGTGCCAGTAGTAGGGACAGAGCCTACGAGCAGTACTTC. Variable domain in full (rest from reference TRBV19 and TRBJ2-7): DGGITQSPKYLFRKEGQNVTLSCEQNLNHDAMYWYRQDPGQGLRLIYYSQIVNDFQKGDIAEGYSVSREKKESFPLTVTSAQKNPTAFYLCASSRDRAYEQYFGPGTRLTVT.